A selection of T cell receptor beta chains follows, all from one sample in a study of blood T cell repertoires in COVID-19. Sequencing used immunoSEQ multiplex PCR; TCRdb keeps in-frame clones, though not all of them. The sample holds 150,000 to 180,000 clones, approximately 85% seen once. Sequences were obtained from peripheral blood. The receptors were sampled from a man in his 60s with COVID-19, enrolled during active disease. Both conserved end residues are part of each CDR3. The D gene is left open where the match is weak. The size of a clone is reported for some rows only, either as once, few or many, or as a class for expanded clones.

clone size: .
D gene: TRBD1
J gene: TRBJ2-1
V gene: TRBV18
CDR3 DNA: TGTGCCAGCTCATCGACAGGGGTCAGCTCCTACAATGAGCAGTTCTTC
CDR3 protein: CASSSTGVSSYNEQFF

clone size: .
D gene: .
J gene: TRBJ1-2
V gene: TRBV5-6
CDR3 DNA: TGTGCCAGCAGCCTCAAAGAACAGGGCGGGTACTATGGCTACACCTTC
CDR3 protein: CASSLKEQGGYYGYTF

clone size: .
D gene: TRBD2
J gene: TRBJ2-1
V gene: TRBV7-9
CDR3 DNA: TGTGCCAGCAGCTTAGAACCCATAGCGGGTTGGGGGAATGAGCAGTTCTTC
CDR3 protein: CASSLEPIAGWGNEQFF

clone size: .
D gene: TRBD1
J gene: TRBJ2-2
V gene: TRBV5-4
CDR3 DNA: TGTGCCAGCAGCTTGGACGGACAGGGTAACGGGGAGCTGTTTTTT
CDR3 protein: CASSLDGQGNGELFF

clone size: .
D gene: .
J gene: TRBJ2-1
V gene: TRBV24-1
CDR3 DNA: TGTGCCACAAAAGAGTCGGGTGATGAGCAGTTCTTC
CDR3 protein: CATKESGDEQFF

clone size: .
D gene: .
J gene: TRBJ2-3
V gene: TRBV11-2
CDR3 DNA: TGTGCCAGCAGCTTTAGGGCGCTCGAGCGGACAGATACGCAGTATTTT
CDR3 protein: CASSFRALERTDTQYF

clone size: .
D gene: TRBD1
J gene: TRBJ1-6
V gene: TRBV6-5
CDR3 DNA: TGTGCCAGCAGTTTCACCCCGGACAGGAATTCACCCCTCCACTTT
CDR3 protein: CASSFTPDRNSPLHF

clone size: .
D gene: TRBD2
J gene: TRBJ2-1
V gene: TRBV11-2
CDR3 DNA: TGTGCCAGCAGCCCAGGGGTAGCGGGGAATCTTGCCAATGAGCAGTTCTTC
CDR3 protein: CASSPGVAGNLANEQFF

clone size: .
D gene: TRBD1
J gene: TRBJ2-1
V gene: TRBV19
CDR3 DNA: TGTGCCAGTAGTATATATCTTGGGCAGGGGGCGGCCAATGAGCAGTTCTTC
CDR3 protein: CASSIYLGQGAANEQFF

clone size: .
D gene: .
J gene: TRBJ2-3
V gene: TRBV9
CDR3 DNA: TGTGCCAGCAGCGTAGGCATAGAAACAGATACGCAGTATTTT
CDR3 protein: CASSVGIETDTQYF

clone size: .
D gene: TRBD1
J gene: TRBJ2-1
V gene: TRBV3-1/TRBV3-2
CDR3 DNA: TGTGCCAGCAGCCCGCCCGGGCAGGGGGCATCAGTAAATGAGCAGTTCTTC
CDR3 protein: CASSPPGQGASVNEQFF

clone size: few
D gene: .
J gene: TRBJ1-5
V gene: TRBV7-3
CDR3 DNA: TGTGCCAGCAGCCGGGGAAGCAATCAGCCCCAGCATTTT
CDR3 protein: CASSRGSNQPQHF

clone size: .
D gene: TRBD2
J gene: TRBJ2-1
V gene: TRBV6-2/TRBV6-3
CDR3 DNA: TGTGCCAGCAGTTACCTAGCGGGCTCCTACAATGAGCAGTTCTTC
CDR3 protein: CASSYLAGSYNEQFF

clone size: .
D gene: .
J gene: TRBJ1-3
V gene: TRBV4-3
CDR3 DNA: TGCGCCAGCAGCCAAGATCAAGGGGGGGCCAGACGTTTT
CDR3 protein: CASSQDQGGARRF

clone size: few
D gene: TRBD2
J gene: TRBJ2-3
V gene: TRBV10-3
CDR3 DNA: TGTGCCATCGGGGAGGCTAGCGGGGGGGTCACAGATACGCAGTATTTT
CDR3 protein: CAIGEASGGVTDTQYF

clone size: few
D gene: .
J gene: TRBJ1-5
V gene: TRBV6-5
CDR3 DNA: TGTGCCACCAGACTGCGATCTCACAATCAGCCCCAGCATTTT
CDR3 protein: CATRLRSHNQPQHF

clone size: few
D gene: .
J gene: TRBJ1-5
V gene: TRBV2
CDR3 DNA: TGTGCCAGCACCACCCCCGGCAGGCGGGGAAGCAATCAGCCCCAGCATTTT
CDR3 protein: CASTTPGRRGSNQPQHF

clone size: .
D gene: .
J gene: TRBJ2-7
V gene: TRBV7-3
CDR3 DNA: TGTGCCAGCAGCTTAGGGGGAGGCACTACTTCCTACGAGCAGTACTTC
CDR3 protein: CASSLGGGTTSYEQYF

clone size: .
D gene: .
J gene: TRBJ1-1
V gene: TRBV30
CDR3 DNA: TGTGCCTGGAGTGAACAGGGCCCCACTGAAGCTTTCTTT
CDR3 protein: CAWSEQGPTEAFF

clone size: .
D gene: .
J gene: TRBJ2-3
V gene: TRBV3-1/TRBV3-2
CDR3 DNA: TGTGCCAGCAGCCACAAGCGAATCCGCACTACTAGCACAGATACGCAGTATTTT
CDR3 protein: CASSHKRIRTTSTDTQYF

clone size: .
D gene: TRBD2
J gene: TRBJ2-2
V gene: TRBV6-2/TRBV6-3
CDR3 DNA: TGTGCCAGCAGTTACTCAGCTAGCGGGCCATCGGGGGAGCTGTTTTTT
CDR3 protein: CASSYSASGPSGELFF

clone size: .
D gene: TRBD1
J gene: TRBJ1-2
V gene: TRBV6-5
CDR3 DNA: TGTGCCAGCACCGCGGGACAGAACTATGGCTACACCTTC
CDR3 protein: CASTAGQNYGYTF

clone size: .
D gene: .
J gene: TRBJ1-2
V gene: TRBV28
CDR3 DNA: TGTGCCAGCAGTTTTGTAGGGACGGGGAGGATGGGCTACACCTTC
CDR3 protein: CASSFVGTGRMGYTF

clone size: .
D gene: .
J gene: TRBJ1-6
V gene: TRBV4-1
CDR3 DNA: TGCGCCAGCAGCCAAGACCCGGGACTGGAGAATTCACCCCTCCACTTT
CDR3 protein: CASSQDPGLENSPLHF

clone size: .
D gene: TRBD1
J gene: TRBJ1-5
V gene: TRBV28
CDR3 DNA: TGTGCCAGCAGCTCAGACAGGGTATTACGGCATTTT
CDR3 protein: CASSSDRVLRHF

clone size: .
D gene: TRBD2
J gene: TRBJ2-5
V gene: TRBV6-5
CDR3 DNA: TGTGCCAGCAGTTTCGGGGGGTTGAATCAAGAGACCCAGTACTTC
CDR3 protein: CASSFGGLNQETQYF

clone size: few
D gene: .
J gene: TRBJ2-3
V gene: TRBV21-1
CDR3 DNA: TGTGCCAGCGCGCACCAGGGGGCAAGTCCCACAGATACGCAGTATTTT
CDR3 protein: CASAHQGASPTDTQYF

clone size: .
D gene: .
J gene: TRBJ2-3
V gene: TRBV7-3
CDR3 DNA: TGTGCCAGCAGCTTCTCCGGGAGCACAGATACGCAGTATTTT
CDR3 protein: CASSFSGSTDTQYF

clone size: once
D gene: .
J gene: TRBJ1-2
V gene: TRBV6-5
CDR3 DNA: TGTGCCAGCAGTCGAATGGGGGGTTCGAACTATGGCTACACCTTC
CDR3 protein: CASSRMGGSNYGYTF

clone size: .
D gene: TRBD1
J gene: TRBJ2-2
V gene: TRBV24-1
CDR3 DNA: TGTGCCACCAGTGATGGCTCCCAGACAGGGAGCGGGGAGCTGTTTTTT
CDR3 protein: CATSDGSQTGSGELFF

clone size: once
D gene: TRBD1
J gene: TRBJ1-5
V gene: TRBV6-2/TRBV6-3
CDR3 DNA: TGTGCCAGCAGTTTCGGGACAGGGACATCCTATAGCAATCAGCCCCAGCATTTT
CDR3 protein: CASSFGTGTSYSNQPQHF

clone size: .
D gene: .
J gene: TRBJ2-5
V gene: TRBV6-6
CDR3 DNA: TGTGCCAGCAGCCTAAAGACTTTCCAAGAGACCCAGTACTTC
CDR3 protein: CASSLKTFQETQYF

clone size: few
D gene: .
J gene: TRBJ1-1
V gene: TRBV7-2
CDR3 DNA: TGTGCCAGCAGCTTAGCGGCGAACACTGAAGCTTTCTTT
CDR3 protein: CASSLAANTEAFF

clone size: once
D gene: .
J gene: TRBJ1-2
V gene: TRBV18
CDR3 DNA: TGTGCCAGCTCACCCCAGGGTGGGCCGTCGTATGGCTACACCTTC
CDR3 protein: CASSPQGGPSYGYTF

clone size: .
D gene: TRBD1
J gene: TRBJ2-1
V gene: TRBV6-4
CDR3 DNA: TGTGCCAGCAGTTCTACAGGGGGGCATCTTAATGAGCAGTTCTTC
CDR3 protein: CASSSTGGHLNEQFF

clone size: .
D gene: TRBD2
J gene: TRBJ2-1
V gene: TRBV2
CDR3 DNA: TGTGCCAGCAGTAAGCGGGAGGGCCCGGTACGGAATGAGCAGTTCTTC
CDR3 protein: CASSKREGPVRNEQFF

clone size: .
D gene: TRBD1
J gene: TRBJ1-1
V gene: TRBV7-9
CDR3 DNA: TGTGCCAGCAGCACAAGACAGGGAGGTATTACTGAAGCTTTCTTT
CDR3 protein: CASSTRQGGITEAFF

clone size: .
D gene: TRBD1
J gene: TRBJ1-2
V gene: TRBV27
CDR3 DNA: TGTGCCAGCATGGCGGGACAGGGACAGCCCTATTCTAACTATGGCTACACCTTC
CDR3 protein: CASMAGQGQPYSNYGYTF

clone size: .
D gene: .
J gene: TRBJ2-5
V gene: TRBV5-1
CDR3 DNA: TGCGCCAGCAGCGGGGGGTCTCGACAAGAGACCCAGTACTTC
CDR3 protein: CASSGGSRQETQYF

clone size: .
D gene: TRBD1
J gene: TRBJ1-1
V gene: TRBV29-1
CDR3 DNA: TGCAGCGTTGAACACAGGGGAATGAACACTGAAGCTTTCTTT
CDR3 protein: CSVEHRGMNTEAFF

clone size: .
D gene: .
J gene: TRBJ2-1
V gene: TRBV11-3
CDR3 DNA: TGTGCCAGCAGCTTAGAGGGGCCAGTCCAGGGTCTAGATGAGCAGTTCTTC
CDR3 protein: CASSLEGPVQGLDEQFF

clone size: .
D gene: TRBD1
J gene: TRBJ2-7
V gene: TRBV18
CDR3 DNA: TGTGCCAGCTCACCCCGACAGGGGGGCAACGAGCAGTACTTC
CDR3 protein: CASSPRQGGNEQYF

clone size: .
D gene: .
J gene: TRBJ1-1
V gene: TRBV29-1
CDR3 DNA: TGCAGCGTGGGGGGTCGTACTGAAGCTTTCTTT
CDR3 protein: CSVGGRTEAFF

clone size: once
D gene: .
J gene: TRBJ1-1
V gene: TRBV19
CDR3 DNA: TGTGCCAGTAGTCCAACGACACGAGAAAACACTGAAGCTTTCTTT
CDR3 protein: CASSPTTRENTEAFF

clone size: .
D gene: .
J gene: TRBJ1-3
V gene: TRBV10-3
CDR3 DNA: TGTGCCATCAGAACCGGGACACCTACCGACACCATATATTTT
CDR3 protein: CAIRTGTPTDTIYF

clone size: .
D gene: TRBD2
J gene: TRBJ2-3
V gene: TRBV11-2
CDR3 DNA: TGTGCCAGCAGCCTACCCGGGACTAGCGGGAGCTTGGCAGATACGCAGTATTTT
CDR3 protein: CASSLPGTSGSLADTQYF

clone size: .
D gene: TRBD1
J gene: TRBJ2-7
V gene: TRBV7-7
CDR3 DNA: TGTGCTAGCAGCTTAGGGACAGGGCACCGGTACGAGCAGTACTTC
CDR3 protein: CASSLGTGHRYEQYF

clone size: .
D gene: .
J gene: TRBJ1-5
V gene: TRBV19
CDR3 DNA: TGTGCCAGTAGTATAGGGGGGGGAGGGAGCAATCAGCCCCAGCATTTT
CDR3 protein: CASSIGGGGSNQPQHF

clone size: .
D gene: TRBD1
J gene: TRBJ1-2
V gene: TRBV29-1
CDR3 DNA: TGCAGCGTTGAAGATAATAACAGGGGGTGGAAGGGCTATGGCTACACCTTC
CDR3 protein: CSVEDNNRGWKGYGYTF

clone size: once
D gene: .
J gene: TRBJ1-2
V gene: TRBV14
CDR3 DNA: TGTGCCAGCAGCCAGGGTTCGACATGGGGCTACACCTTC
CDR3 protein: CASSQGSTWGYTF

clone size: once
D gene: TRBD2
J gene: TRBJ2-3
V gene: TRBV7-2
CDR3 DNA: TGTGCCAGCAGCTCCCGACTAGCGGGAAGCACAGATACGCAGTATTTT
CDR3 protein: CASSSRLAGSTDTQYF